This note documents a single T cell receptor beta chain sequence. This entry comes from a study of blood T cell repertoires in COVID-19. Overall study context: The United States, Italy and Spain provided the acute and convalescent COVID-19 samples. Sources were T cells, B-cell-depleted T cells, or PBMCs; the material itself was cDNA or gDNA.

Authors' analysis steps: Amplification of reference gene primers provided the estimated nucleated cell counts. The data were produced by immunoSEQ multiplex PCR, yet TCRdb's version contains in-frame clones alone and is incomplete. V and J calls and clone size are as listed in that table; D and trimming were resolved from the DNA. Here the sample spans 75,000 to 100,000 clones, around 88% being singletons. The CDR3 covers 13 residues. From germline, CDR1 is MNHEY and CDR2 SMNVEV (reference sequence). V gave up 2 bases and J gave up 7 bases, with 11 bases separating them. The V call is TRBV27, the J call TRBJ1-1, with D possibly matching TRBD1 (5 bases). Sequencing input: peripheral blood. This sequence was found in a woman older than 75 with acute or convalescent COVID-19. CDR3 in amino acids: CASSLLWGGEAFF. The DNA of the CDR3 is TGTGCCAGCAGTTTACTTTGGGGCGGTGAAGCTTTCTTT.